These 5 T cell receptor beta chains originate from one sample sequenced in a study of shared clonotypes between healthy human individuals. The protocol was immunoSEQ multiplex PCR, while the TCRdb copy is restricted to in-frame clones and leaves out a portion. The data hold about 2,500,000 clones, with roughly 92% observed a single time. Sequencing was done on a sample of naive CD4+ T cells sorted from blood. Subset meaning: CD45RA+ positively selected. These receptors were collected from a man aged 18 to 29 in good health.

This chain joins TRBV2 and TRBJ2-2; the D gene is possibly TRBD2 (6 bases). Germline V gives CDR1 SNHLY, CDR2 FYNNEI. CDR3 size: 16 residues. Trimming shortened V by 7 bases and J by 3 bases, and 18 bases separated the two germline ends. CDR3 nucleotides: TGTGCCAGCATGGAGGGTCTCGGAGGGTACACCGGGGAGCTGTTTTTT. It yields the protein CASMEGLGGYTGELFF.

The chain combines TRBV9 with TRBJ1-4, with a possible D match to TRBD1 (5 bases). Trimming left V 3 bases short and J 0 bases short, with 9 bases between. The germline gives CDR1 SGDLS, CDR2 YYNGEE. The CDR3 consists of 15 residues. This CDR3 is CASSEGLATNEKLFF. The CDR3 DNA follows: TGTGCCAGCAGCGAGGGACTAGCAACTAATGAAAAACTGTTTTTT. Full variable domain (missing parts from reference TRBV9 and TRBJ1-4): DSGVTQTPKHLITATGQRVTLRCSPRSGDLSVYWYQQSLDQGLQFLIQYYNGEERAKGNILERFSAQQFPDLHSELNLSSLELGDSALYFCASSEGLATNEKLFFGSGTQLSVL.

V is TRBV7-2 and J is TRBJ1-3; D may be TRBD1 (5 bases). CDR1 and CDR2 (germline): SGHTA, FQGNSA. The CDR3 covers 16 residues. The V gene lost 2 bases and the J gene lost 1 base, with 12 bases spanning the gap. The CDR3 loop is CASSLYAGLSGNTIYF. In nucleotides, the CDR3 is TGTGCCAGCAGCTTATATGCGGGGCTGTCTGGAAACACCATATATTTT.

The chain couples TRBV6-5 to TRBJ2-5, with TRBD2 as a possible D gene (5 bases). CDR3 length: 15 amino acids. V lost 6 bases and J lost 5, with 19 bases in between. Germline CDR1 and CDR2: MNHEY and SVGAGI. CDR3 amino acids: CASSGGRPTGETQYF. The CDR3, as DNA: TGTGCCAGCAGCGGAGGACGTCCCACGGGGGAGACCCAGTACTTC.

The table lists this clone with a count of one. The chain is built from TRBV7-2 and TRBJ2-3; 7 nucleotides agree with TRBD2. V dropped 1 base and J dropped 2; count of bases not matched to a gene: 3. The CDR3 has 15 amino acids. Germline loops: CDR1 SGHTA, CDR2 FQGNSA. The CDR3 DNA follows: TGTGCCAGCAGCTTAGAAGCGGGACCCACAGATACGCAGTATTTT. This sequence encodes CASSLEAGPTDTQYF.